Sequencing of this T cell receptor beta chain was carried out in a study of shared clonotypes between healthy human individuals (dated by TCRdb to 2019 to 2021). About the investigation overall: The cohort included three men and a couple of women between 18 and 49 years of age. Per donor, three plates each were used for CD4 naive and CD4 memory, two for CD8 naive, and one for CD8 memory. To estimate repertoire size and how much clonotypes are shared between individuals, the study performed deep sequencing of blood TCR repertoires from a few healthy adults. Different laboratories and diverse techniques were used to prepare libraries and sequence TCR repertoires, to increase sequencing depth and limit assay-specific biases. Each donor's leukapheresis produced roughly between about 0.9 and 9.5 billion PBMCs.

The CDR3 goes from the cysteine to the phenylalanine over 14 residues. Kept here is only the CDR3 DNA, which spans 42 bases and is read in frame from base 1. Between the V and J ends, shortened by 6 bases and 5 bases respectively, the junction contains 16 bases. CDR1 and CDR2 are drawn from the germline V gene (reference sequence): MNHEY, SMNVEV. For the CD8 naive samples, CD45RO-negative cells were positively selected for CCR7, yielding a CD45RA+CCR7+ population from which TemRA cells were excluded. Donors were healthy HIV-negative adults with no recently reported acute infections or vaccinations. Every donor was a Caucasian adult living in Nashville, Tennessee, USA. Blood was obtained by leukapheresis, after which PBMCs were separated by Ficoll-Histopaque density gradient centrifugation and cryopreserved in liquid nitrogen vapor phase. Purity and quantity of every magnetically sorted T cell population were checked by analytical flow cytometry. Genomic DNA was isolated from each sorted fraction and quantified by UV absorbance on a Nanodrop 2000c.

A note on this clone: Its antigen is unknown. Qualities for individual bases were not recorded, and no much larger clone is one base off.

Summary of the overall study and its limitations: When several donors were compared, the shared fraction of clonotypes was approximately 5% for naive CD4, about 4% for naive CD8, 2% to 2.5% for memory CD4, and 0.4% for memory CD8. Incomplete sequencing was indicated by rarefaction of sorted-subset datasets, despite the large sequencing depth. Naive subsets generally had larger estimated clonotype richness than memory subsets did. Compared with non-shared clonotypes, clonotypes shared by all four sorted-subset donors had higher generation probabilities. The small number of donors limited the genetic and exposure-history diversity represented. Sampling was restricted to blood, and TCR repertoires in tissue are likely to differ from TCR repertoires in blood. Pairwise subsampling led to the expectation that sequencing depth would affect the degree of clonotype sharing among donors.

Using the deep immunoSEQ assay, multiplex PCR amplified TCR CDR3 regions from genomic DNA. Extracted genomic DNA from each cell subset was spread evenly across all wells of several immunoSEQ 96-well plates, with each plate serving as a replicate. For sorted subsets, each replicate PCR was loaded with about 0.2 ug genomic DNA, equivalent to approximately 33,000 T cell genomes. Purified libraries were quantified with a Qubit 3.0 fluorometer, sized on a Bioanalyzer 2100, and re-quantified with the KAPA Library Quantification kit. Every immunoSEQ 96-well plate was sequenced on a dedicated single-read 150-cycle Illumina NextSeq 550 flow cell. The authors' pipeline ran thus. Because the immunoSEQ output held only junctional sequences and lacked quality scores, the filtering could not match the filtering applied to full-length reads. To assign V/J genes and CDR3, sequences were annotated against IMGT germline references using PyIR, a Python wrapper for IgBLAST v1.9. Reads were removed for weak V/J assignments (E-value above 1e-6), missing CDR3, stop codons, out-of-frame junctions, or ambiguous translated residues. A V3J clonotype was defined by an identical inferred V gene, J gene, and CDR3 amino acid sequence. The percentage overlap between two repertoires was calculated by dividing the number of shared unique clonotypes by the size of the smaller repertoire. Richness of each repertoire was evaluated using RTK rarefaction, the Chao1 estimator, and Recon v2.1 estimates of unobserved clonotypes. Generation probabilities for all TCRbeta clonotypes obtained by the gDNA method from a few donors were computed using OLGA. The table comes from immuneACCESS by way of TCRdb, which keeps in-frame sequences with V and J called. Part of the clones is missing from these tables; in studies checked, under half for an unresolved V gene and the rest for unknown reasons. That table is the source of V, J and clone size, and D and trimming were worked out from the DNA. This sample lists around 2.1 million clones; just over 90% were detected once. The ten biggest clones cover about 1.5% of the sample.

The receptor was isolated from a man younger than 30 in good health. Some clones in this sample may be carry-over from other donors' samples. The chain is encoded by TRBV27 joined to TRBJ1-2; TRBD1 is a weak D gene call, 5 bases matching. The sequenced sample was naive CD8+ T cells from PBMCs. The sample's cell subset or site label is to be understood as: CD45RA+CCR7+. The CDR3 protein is CASRGDFGSYGYTF. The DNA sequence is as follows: TGTGCCAGCAGAGGGGATTTTGGCAGTTATGGCTACACCTTC.